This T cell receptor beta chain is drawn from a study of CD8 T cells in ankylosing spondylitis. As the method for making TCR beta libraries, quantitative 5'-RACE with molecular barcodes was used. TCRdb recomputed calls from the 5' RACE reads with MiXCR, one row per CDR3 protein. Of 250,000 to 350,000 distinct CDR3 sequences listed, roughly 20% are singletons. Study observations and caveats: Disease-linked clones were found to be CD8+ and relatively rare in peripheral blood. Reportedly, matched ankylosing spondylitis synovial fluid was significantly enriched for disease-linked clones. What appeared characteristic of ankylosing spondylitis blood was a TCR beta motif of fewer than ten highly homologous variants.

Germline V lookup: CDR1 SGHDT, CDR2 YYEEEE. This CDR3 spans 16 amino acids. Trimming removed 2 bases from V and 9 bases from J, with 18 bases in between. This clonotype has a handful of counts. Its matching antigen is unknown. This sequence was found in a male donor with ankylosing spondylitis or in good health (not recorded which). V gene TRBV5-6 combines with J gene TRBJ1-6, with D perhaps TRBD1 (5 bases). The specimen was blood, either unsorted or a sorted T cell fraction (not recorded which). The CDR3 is CASSFRVGAGLSPLHF. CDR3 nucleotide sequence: TGTGCCAGCAGCTTTCGGGTCGGGGCAGGGCTTTCACCCCTCCACTTT.